This TCR beta chain was sequenced in a study of T cells in Graves' hyperthyroidism and ophthalmopathy. Study findings and constraints: For ophthalmopathy, model prediction preceded onset by a median approximately 6 months.

Ten or more counts support this clonotype. Antigen specificity is unknown. There were TCR beta CDR3 regions amplified from RNA transcripts. Initially, a first-round RT-PCR of the TCR CDR3 employed the HTBI primer set. TCRdb re-called the multiplex PCR reads through MiXCR, storing one row per CDR3 protein. The repertoire holds 200,000 to 250,000 distinct CDR3 sequences, with 15% to 20% as singletons. The CDR3 length is 14 residues. The trim removed 3 bases at V and 4 bases at J, leaving 2 bases unmatched. Germline assignment: CDR1 SGHDN and CDR2 FVKESK. Patients aged 18 to 65 had newly diagnosed hyperthyroidism lasting under 2 months. Uncontrolled infection, other autoimmune disease, pregnancy or lactation barred patients from enrollment.

The TCR was taken from a man in his forties with Graves' hyperthyroidism. Source material: blood. V is TRBV14 and J is TRBJ2-1; 8 bases are shared with TRBD2. CDR3 sequence reads: CASSQLAGYNEQFF. The CDR3, as DNA: TGTGCCAGCAGCCAGCTAGCGGGTTACAATGAGCAGTTCTTC.